Many counts were recorded for the clone carrying this T cell receptor beta chain. Its antigen is still unknown. This entry is derived from a study of regulatory T cells in long-lasting Graves disease. The study, taken as a whole, reports: Persistent disease was associated with favored TRBV28 usage and with favored use of TRBJ1-2 and TRBJ2-5. Small numbers of samples may have cut accuracy.

This CDR3 is 15 amino acids long. V lost 1 base, J lost 2 bases, and 12 bases lay in between. CDR1 DFQATT and CDR2 SNEGSKA come from the germline V gene (reference sequence). As for time point: newly diagnosed GD, antithyroid drugs for less than 3 months. After RNA was extracted from PBMCs, the TCR library was made from it. The peripheral blood volume drawn was 7.5 to 9.5 milliliters, and it was collected into EDTA tubes. For TCR beta, libraries came from iRepertoire HTBI primers and Arm-PCR of CDR3 regions. TCRdb re-called the multiplex PCR reads through MiXCR, storing one row per CDR3 protein. This sample has about 540,000 distinct CDR3 sequences, with roughly 12% found just once. These records were also assigned to another study, of T cells in Graves' hyperthyroidism and ophthalmopathy.

The TCR sequence derives from a man aged 25 to 40 with Graves disease. The material sequenced was peripheral blood mononuclear cells (PBMCs), taken at new diagnosis, from a patient treated with antithyroid drugs. The V and J genes are TRBV20-1 and TRBJ2-1; no firm D call. This CDR3 is CSARVSLPPYNEQFF. CDR3 nucleotides: TGCAGTGCTAGAGTTTCCCTCCCCCCCTACAATGAGCAGTTCTTC.